This TCR beta chain was identified in a study of blood T cell repertoires in COVID-19. The assay was immunoSEQ multiplex PCR, and TCRdb's table has in-frame clones only and misses some. The data show approximately 380,000 clones, approximately 89% seen once. From germline, CDR1 is MNHEY and CDR2 SMNVEV (reference sequence). With 4 bases clipped from V and 5 bases from J, the junction kept 8 bases outside the gene matches. The CDR3 consists of 16 residues. The clonotype comes from a woman in her thirties or forties who had been exposed to COVID-19. This chain connects TRBV27 to TRBJ1-2; the match to TRBD1 covers 12 bases. Material: PBMCs or T cells enriched from blood (not recorded which). The CDR3 coding sequence is TGTGCCAGCAGTTCCGGGACAGGGGGCGCTCGGTATGGCTACACCTTC. Translating gives CASSSGTGGARYGYTF.